This TCR beta chain was identified during a study of blood T cell repertoires in COVID-19. This CDR3 has 16 residues. After removal of 3 bases from V and 4 bases from J, the junction contained 9 bases not matched to a gene. The germline CDR1 and CDR2 sequences are LNHDA and SQIVND (reference sequence). Here immunoSEQ multiplex PCR was the method, and the copy in TCRdb shows in-frame clones only, minus some. The sample comprises some 140,000 clones, roughly 84% of which are singletons, and 9% to 13% rests with the top ten. This TCR was recovered from a woman aged 55-70 years with COVID-19, enrolled during active disease. Specimen: peripheral blood. The chain couples TRBV19 to TRBJ2-3; TRBD2 matches at 8 bases. The CDR3 sequence: CASSIPRGRFADTQYF. CDR3 DNA: TGTGCCAGTAGTATTCCGCGCGGGAGGTTCGCAGATACGCAGTATTTT.